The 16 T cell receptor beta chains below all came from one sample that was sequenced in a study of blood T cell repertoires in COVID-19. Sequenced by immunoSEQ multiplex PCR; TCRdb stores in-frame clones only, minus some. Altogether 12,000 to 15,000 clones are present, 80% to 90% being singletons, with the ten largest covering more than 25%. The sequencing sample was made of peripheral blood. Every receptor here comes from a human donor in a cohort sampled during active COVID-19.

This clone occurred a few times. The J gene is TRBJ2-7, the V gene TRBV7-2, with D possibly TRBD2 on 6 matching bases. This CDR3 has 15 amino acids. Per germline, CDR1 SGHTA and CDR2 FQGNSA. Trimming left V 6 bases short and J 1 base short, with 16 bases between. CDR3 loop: CASSPHSGGSYEQYF. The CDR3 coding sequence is TGTGCCAGCAGTCCTCACAGTGGGGGGTCCTACGAGCAGTACTTC.

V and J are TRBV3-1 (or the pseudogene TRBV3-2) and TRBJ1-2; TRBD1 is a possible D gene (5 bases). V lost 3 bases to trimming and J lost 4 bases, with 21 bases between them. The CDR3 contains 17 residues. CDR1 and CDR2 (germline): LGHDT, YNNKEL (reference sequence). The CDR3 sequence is CASSHQARGVVSYGYTF. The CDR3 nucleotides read TGTGCCAGCAGCCATCAAGCGCGGGGCGTCGTTAGCTATGGCTACACCTTC.

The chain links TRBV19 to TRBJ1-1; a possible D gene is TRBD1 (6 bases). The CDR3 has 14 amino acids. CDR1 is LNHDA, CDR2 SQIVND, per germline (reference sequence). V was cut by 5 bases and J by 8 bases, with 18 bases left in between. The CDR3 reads CASSLGQSRPEAFF. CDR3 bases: TGTGCCAGTAGTTTGGGACAATCACGGCCAGAAGCTTTCTTT. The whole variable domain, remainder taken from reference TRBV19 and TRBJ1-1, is DGGITQSPKYLFRKEGQNVTLSCEQNLNHDAMYWYRQDPGQGLRLIYYSQIVNDFQKGDIAEGYSVSREKKESFPLTVTSAQKNPTAFYLCASSLGQSRPEAFFGQGTRLTVV.

The CDR3 sequence is CASSQALAGAAGELFF. The CDR3 DNA sequence: TGTGCCAGCAGCCAAGCACTAGCGGGAGCCGCCGGGGAGCTGTTTTTT. The chain carries TRBV4-2 and TRBJ2-2; 11 bases align to TRBD2. V dropped 1 base and J dropped 6; count of bases not matched to a gene: 4. Germline CDR1 reads LGHNA; CDR2 reads YNFKEQ. CDR3 length: 16 amino acids.

The CDR3 DNA reads as TGTGCCAGCACCACAGGGCCACGACGGGACTATGGCTACACCTTC. Protein: CASTTGPRRDYGYTF. The V and J genes are TRBV28 and TRBJ1-2; D may be TRBD1 (6 bases). The germline V gene has CDR1 MDHEN and CDR2 SYDVKM. V shed 7 bases and J shed 3 bases, with 18 bases lying between them. The CDR3 extends over 15 amino acids.

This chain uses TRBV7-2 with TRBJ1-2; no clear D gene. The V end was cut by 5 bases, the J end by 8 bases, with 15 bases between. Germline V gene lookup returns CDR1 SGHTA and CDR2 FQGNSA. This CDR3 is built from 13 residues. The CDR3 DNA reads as TGTGCCAGCAGCGGCGGAGACGACTCCGGCTACACCTTC. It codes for CASSGGDDSGYTF.

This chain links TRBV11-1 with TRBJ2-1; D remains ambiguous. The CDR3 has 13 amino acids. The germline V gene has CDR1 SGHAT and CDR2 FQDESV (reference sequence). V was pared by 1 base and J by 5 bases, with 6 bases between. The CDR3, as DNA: TGTGCCAGCAGCTTAGTAGAGAACAATGAGCAGTTCTTC. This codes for CASSLVENNEQFF. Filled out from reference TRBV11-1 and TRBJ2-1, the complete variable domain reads EAEVAQSPRYKITEKSQAVAFWCDPISGHATLYWYRQILGQGPELLVQFQDESVVDDSQLPKDRFSAERLKGVDSTLKIQPAELGDSAMYLCASSLVENNEQFFGPGTRLTVL.

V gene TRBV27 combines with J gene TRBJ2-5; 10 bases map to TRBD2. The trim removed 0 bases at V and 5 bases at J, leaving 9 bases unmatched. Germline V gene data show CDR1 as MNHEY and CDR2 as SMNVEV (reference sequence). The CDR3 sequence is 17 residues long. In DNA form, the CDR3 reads TGTGCCAGCAGTTTATCGGGTGTTCTAGCGGGAGAGGAGACCCAGTACTTC. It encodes CASSLSGVLAGEETQYF.

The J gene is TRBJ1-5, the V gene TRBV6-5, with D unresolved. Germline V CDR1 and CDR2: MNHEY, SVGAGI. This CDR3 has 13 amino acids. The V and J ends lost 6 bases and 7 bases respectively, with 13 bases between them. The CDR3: CASRFSSGQPQHF. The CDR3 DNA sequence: TGTGCCAGCAGATTCAGCTCGGGGCAGCCCCAGCATTTT.

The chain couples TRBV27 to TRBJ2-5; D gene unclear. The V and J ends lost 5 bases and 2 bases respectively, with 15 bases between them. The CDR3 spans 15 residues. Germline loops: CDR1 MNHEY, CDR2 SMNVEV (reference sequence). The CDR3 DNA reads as TGTGCCAGCAGTCCCGGGTCTCCCCCGCAAGAGACCCAGTACTTC. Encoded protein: CASSPGSPPQETQYF.

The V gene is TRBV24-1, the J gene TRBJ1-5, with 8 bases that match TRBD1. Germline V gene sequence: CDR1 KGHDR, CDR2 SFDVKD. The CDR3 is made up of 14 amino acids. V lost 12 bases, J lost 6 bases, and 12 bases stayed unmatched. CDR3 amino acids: CAVGDRKWGQPQHF. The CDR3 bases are TGTGCCGTTGGGGACAGGAAATGGGGTCAGCCCCAGCATTTT.

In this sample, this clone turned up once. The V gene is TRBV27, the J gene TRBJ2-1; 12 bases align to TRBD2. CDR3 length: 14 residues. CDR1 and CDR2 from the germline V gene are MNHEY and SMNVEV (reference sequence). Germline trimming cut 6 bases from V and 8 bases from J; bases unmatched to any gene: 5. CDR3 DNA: TGTGCCAGCAGCGGACTAGCGGGGATTTATGAGCAGTTCTTC. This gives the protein CASSGLAGIYEQFF.

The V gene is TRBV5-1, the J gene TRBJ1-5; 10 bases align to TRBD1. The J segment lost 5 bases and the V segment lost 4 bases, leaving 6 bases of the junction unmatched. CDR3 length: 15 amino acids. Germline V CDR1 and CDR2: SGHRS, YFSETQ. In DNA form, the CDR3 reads TGCGCCAGCAGCGGGGGGACAGGGGCGGATCAGCCCCAGCATTTT. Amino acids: CASSGGTGADQPQHF.

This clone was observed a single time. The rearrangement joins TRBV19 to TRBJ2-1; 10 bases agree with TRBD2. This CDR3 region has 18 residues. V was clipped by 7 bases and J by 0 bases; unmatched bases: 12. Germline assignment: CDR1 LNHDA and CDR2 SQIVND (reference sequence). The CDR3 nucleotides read TGTGCCAGTACGAAACCTAGCGGGGGCTCGAGCTCCTACAATGAGCAGTTCTTC. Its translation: CASTKPSGGSSSYNEQFF.

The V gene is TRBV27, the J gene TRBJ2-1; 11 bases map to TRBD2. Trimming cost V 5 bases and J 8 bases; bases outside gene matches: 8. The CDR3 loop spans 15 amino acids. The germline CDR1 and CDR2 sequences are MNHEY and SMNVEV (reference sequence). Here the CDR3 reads CASSHPRLAGHEQFF. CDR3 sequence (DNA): TGTGCCAGCAGTCATCCCCGACTAGCGGGACATGAGCAGTTCTTC.

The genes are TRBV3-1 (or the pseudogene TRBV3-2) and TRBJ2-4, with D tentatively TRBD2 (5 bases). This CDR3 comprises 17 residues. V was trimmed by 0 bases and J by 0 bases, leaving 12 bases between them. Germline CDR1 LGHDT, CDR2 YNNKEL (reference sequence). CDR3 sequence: CASSQDYGGLAKNIQYF. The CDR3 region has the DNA TGTGCCAGCAGCCAAGATTATGGAGGACTAGCCAAAAACATTCAGTACTTC.